The 13 T cell receptor beta chains below come from one sample, sequenced in a study of OX40 agonist ivuxolimab in advanced cancers. Sequencing used immunoSEQ multiplex PCR; TCRdb keeps in-frame clones, though not all of them. Of approximately 67,000 clones listed, more than 75% are singletons. The material sequenced was CD4+ or CD8+ T cells sorted from blood, taken in a trial of the OX40 agonist ivuxolimab. The source of these receptors is an adult with an advanced solid tumor such as melanoma, head and neck, liver or kidney cancer.

The chain combines TRBV7-3 with TRBJ1-1; D not resolved. Germline CDR1 and CDR2: SGHTA and FQGTGA. V was cut by 2 bases and J by 1 base, with 5 bases left in between. The CDR3 is made up of 13 amino acids. The CDR3 loop is CASSLLGNTEAFF. CDR3 bases: TGTGCCAGCAGCTTATTGGGGAACACTGAAGCTTTCTTT.

The chain carries TRBV11-1 and TRBJ2-5; D not certain. The end of the DNA is better explained by TRBJ2-7, so the J call may be wrong. The CDR3 consists of 15 residues. Germline lookup yields CDR1 SGHAT and CDR2 FQDESV (reference sequence). The CDR3 is CASSPLRGYFYEQYF. In DNA form, the CDR3 reads TGTGCCAGCAGCCCCCTGCGTGGTTATTTCTACGAGCAGTACTTC.

This clone was found once. The rearrangement joins TRBV7-8 to TRBJ2-1; tentative D call: TRBD2 (7 bases). The CDR3 covers 15 residues. Trimming shortened V by 5 bases and J by 5 bases, and 16 bases separated the two germline ends. CDR1 and CDR2 from the germline V gene are SGHVS and FQNEAQ. This CDR3 is CASSRQRDTHNEQFF. The CDR3 nucleotides are TGTGCCAGCAGCCGACAGCGGGACACCCACAATGAGCAGTTCTTC.

J is TRBJ2-1 and V is TRBV4-1, with 13 nucleotides matching TRBD2. This CDR3 comprises 18 residues. Unmatched junction bases numbered 7, after V lost 5 bases and J lost 0 bases. CDR1 is MGHRA and CDR2 is YSYEKL in the germline V gene. The CDR3 loop is CASSVGTSGGGSYNEQFF. The DNA of the CDR3 is TGCGCCAGCAGCGTAGGAACTAGCGGGGGGGGCTCCTACAATGAGCAGTTCTTC.

The genes are TRBV11-2 and TRBJ2-2; D gene unclear. Germline V CDR1 and CDR2: SGHAT, FQNNGV. There are 13 residues in the CDR3. The V and J ends lost 8 bases and 6 bases respectively, with 13 bases between them. The CDR3 sequence: CASYPRTAGELFF. CDR3 in DNA: TGTGCCAGCTACCCTCGGACCGCCGGGGAGCTGTTTTTT.

V and J are TRBV7-2 and TRBJ1-2; D is unclear. Per germline, CDR1 SGHTA and CDR2 FQGNSA. V shed 0 bases and J shed 3 bases, with 8 bases lying between them. The CDR3 totals 14 residues. CDR3 DNA sequence: TGTGCCAGCAGCTTAGCACGGAGCCACTATGGCTACACCTTC. This encodes CASSLARSHYGYTF.

This rearrangement joins TRBV7-2 to TRBJ1-3; 9 bases match TRBD1. The CDR3 contains 16 residues. Trimming removed 6 bases from V and 9 bases from J; junction bases left unmatched: 15. Germline lookup yields CDR1 SGHTA and CDR2 FQGNSA. DNA for the CDR3: TGTGCCAGCAGAACCGGGACAGGGTTTCTCCGGGGCACCATATATTTT. It codes for CASRTGTGFLRGTIYF.

The sample holds one count of this clone. The V and J genes are TRBV19 and TRBJ2-1; 8 bases map to TRBD2. Trimming cost V 5 bases and J 15 bases; bases outside gene matches: 9. Germline CDR1 and CDR2: LNHDA and SQIVND (reference sequence). The CDR3 runs 12 residues. DNA for the CDR3: TGTGCCAGTAGTCTCTTAGCGGGGCCGTTGTTCTTC. Residues: CASSLLAGPLFF.

The chain couples TRBV5-4 to TRBJ1-1; D call uncertain. The length of the CDR3 is 14 residues. Between the trimmed V and J ends, which lost 4 bases and 1 base, there was a span of 11 bases. Germline V gene data show CDR1 as SGHNT and CDR2 as YYREEE (reference sequence). CDR3: CASSTPGQNTEAFF. The CDR3 DNA reads as TGTGCCAGCAGCACACCGGGTCAGAACACTGAAGCTTTCTTT.

The chain uses TRBV30 and TRBJ1-1, with D uncertain. Germline CDR1 is GTSNPN and CDR2 is SVGIG (reference sequence). The V gene lost 6 bases and the J gene lost 0 bases, with 17 bases spanning the gap. The CDR3 is 15 amino acids. CDR3 in amino acids: CACNLPPDMNTEAFF. The CDR3 bases are TGTGCCTGTAACCTCCCCCCCGATATGAACACTGAAGCTTTCTTT.

The chain joins TRBV19 to TRBJ1-2; maybe TRBD1 (6 bases). Germline V CDR1 and CDR2: LNHDA, SQIVND (reference sequence). CDR3 size: 12 residues. V lost 6 bases and J 5 bases, leaving 10 bases between the germline ends. CDR3 loop: CASSTQGYGYTF. In DNA form, the CDR3 reads TGTGCCAGTAGCACTCAGGGGTATGGCTACACCTTC.

This chain links TRBV9 with TRBJ2-3; the match to TRBD2 covers 12 bases. Trimming at V came to 3 bases and at J to 6 bases, leaving 8 bases not matched to a gene. This CDR3 region has 16 residues. CDR1 SGDLS and CDR2 YYNGEE come from the germline V gene. CDR3 sequence reads: CASSEGSSGGADTQYF. CDR3 bases: TGTGCCAGCAGCGAGGGTTCTAGCGGGGGGGCGGATACGCAGTATTTT.

This sequence joins TRBV28 and TRBJ2-1; 10 bases map to TRBD1. Unmatched junction bases numbered 8, after V lost 6 bases and J lost 6 bases. This CDR3 has 15 amino acids. The germline V gene encodes CDR1 MDHEN and CDR2 SYDVKM. The CDR3, as DNA: TGTGCCAGCAGAATCGGGACAGGGGTGGGCAATGAGCAGTTCTTC. Encoded protein: CASRIGTGVGNEQFF.